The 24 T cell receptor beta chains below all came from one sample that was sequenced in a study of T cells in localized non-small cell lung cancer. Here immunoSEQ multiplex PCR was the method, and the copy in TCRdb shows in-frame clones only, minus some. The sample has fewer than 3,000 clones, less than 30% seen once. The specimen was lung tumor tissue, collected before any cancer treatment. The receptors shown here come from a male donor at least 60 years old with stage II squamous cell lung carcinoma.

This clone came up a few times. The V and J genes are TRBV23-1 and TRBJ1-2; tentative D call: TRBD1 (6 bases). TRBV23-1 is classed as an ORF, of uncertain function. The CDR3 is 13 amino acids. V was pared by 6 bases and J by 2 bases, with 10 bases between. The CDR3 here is CASSPDRNYGYTF. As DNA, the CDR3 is TGCGCCAGCAGCCCGGACAGAAACTATGGCTACACCTTC.

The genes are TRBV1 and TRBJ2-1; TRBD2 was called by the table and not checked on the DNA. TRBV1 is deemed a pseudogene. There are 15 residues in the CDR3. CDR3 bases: TGCGCCAGCAGCCGAGGCGCGCTCTCCTACAATGAGCAGTTCTTC. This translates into CASSRGALSYNEQFF.

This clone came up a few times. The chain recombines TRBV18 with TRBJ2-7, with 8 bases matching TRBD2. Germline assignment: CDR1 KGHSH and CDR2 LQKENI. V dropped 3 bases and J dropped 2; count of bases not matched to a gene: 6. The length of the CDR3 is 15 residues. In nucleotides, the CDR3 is TGTGCCAGCTCACCCTCCGGGGGGGGCCCCTACGAGCAGTACTTC. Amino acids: CASSPSGGGPYEQYF.

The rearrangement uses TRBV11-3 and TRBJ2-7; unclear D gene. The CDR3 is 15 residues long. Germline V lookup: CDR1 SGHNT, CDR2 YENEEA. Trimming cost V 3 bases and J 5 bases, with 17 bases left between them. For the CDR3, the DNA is TGTGCCAGCAGCTTGTACCTAGGGCCTGTCCACGAGCAGTACTTC. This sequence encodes CASSLYLGPVHEQYF.

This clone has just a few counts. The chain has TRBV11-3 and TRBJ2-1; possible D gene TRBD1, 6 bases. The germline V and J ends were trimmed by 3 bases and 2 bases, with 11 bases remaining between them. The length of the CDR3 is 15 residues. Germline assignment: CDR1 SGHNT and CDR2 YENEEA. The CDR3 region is CASSLDWGPYNEQFF. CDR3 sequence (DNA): TGTGCCAGCAGCTTGGATTGGGGGCCCTACAATGAGCAGTTCTTC.

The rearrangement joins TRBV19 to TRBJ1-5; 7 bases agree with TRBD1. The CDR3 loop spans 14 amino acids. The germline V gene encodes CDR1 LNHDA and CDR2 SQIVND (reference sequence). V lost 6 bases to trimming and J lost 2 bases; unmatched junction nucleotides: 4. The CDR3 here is CASSRGVGNQPQHF. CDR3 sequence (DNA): TGTGCCAGTAGCAGGGGGGTAGGCAATCAGCCCCAGCATTTT.

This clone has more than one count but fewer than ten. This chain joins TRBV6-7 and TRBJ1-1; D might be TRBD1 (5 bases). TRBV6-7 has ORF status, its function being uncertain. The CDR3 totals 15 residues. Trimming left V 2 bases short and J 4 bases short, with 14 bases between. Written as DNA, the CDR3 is TGTGCCAGCAGTTACATTACAGGACTGACCACTGAAGCTTTCTTT. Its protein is CASSYITGLTTEAFF.

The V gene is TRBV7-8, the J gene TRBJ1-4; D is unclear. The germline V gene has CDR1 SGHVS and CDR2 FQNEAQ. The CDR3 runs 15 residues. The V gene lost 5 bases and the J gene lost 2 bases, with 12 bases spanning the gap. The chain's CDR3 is CASSLTMGTNEKLFF. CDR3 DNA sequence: TGTGCCAGCAGCCTAACGATGGGGACTAATGAAAAACTGTTTTTT.

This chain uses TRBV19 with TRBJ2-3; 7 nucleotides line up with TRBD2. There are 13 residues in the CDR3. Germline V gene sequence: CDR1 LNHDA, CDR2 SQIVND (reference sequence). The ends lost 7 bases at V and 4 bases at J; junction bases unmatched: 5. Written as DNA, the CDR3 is TGTGCCAGTACTAGCGCGGGGGCAGATACGCAGTATTTT. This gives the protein CASTSAGADTQYF.

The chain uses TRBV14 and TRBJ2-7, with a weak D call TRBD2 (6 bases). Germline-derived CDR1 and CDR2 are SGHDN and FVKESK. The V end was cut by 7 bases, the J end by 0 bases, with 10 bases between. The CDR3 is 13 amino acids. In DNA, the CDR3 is TGTGCCAGCAAACAGACTAGCTCCTACGAGCAGTACTTC. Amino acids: CASKQTSSYEQYF.

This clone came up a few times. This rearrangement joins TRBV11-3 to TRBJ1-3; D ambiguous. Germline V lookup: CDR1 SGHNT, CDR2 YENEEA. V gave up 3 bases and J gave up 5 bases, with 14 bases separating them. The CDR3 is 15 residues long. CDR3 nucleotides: TGTGCCAGCAGCTTCCCTGAGACTCCCCGAAACACCATATATTTT. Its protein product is CASSFPETPRNTIYF.

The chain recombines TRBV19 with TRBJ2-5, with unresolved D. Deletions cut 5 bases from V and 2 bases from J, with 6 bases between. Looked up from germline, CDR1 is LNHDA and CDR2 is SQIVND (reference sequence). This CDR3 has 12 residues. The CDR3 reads CASSLGQETQYF. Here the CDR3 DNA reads TGTGCCAGTAGTTTGGGGCAAGAGACCCAGTACTTC.

CDR3 in amino acids: CASSLTARVQETQYF. The DNA for the CDR3 is TGTGCCAGCTCACTAACCGCTAGGGTCCAAGAGACCCAGTACTTC. The chain has TRBV18 and TRBJ2-5; unclear D gene. The V end lost 4 bases, the J end lost 1 base, and 13 bases lay between the germline ends. The CDR3 spans 15 residues. Germline-derived CDR1 and CDR2 are KGHSH and LQKENI.

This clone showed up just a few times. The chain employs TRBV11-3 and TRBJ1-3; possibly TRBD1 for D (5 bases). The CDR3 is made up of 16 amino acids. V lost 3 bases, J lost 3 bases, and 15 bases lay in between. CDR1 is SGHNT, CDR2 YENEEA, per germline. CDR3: CASSLDNPLLGNTIYF. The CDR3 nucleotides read TGTGCCAGCAGCTTGGACAATCCTTTACTTGGAAACACCATATATTTT.

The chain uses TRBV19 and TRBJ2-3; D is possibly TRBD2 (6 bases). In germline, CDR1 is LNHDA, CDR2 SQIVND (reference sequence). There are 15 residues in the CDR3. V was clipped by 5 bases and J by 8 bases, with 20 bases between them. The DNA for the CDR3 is TGTGCCAGTAGTCCCGAACTAGCTGCCTTCGGTACGCAGTATTTT. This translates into CASSPELAAFGTQYF.

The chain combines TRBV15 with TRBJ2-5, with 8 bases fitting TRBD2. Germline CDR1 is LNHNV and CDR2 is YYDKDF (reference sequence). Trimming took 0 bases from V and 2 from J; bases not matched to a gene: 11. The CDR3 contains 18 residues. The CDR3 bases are TGTGCCACCAGCAGAGATCGGGGGGGAGGGAGCTTACAAGAGACCCAGTACTTC. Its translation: CATSRDRGGGSLQETQYF.

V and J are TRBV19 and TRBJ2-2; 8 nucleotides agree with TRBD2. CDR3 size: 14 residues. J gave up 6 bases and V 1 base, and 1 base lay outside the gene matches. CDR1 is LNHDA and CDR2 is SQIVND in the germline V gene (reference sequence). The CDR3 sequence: CASSIAGGPGELFF. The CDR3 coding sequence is TGTGCCAGTAGTATAGCGGGAGGGCCCGGGGAGCTGTTTTTT.

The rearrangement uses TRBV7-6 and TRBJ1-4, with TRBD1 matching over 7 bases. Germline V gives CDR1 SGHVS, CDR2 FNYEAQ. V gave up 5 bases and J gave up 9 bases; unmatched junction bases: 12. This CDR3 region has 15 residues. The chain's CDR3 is CASSSSGQRGKKLFF. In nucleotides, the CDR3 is TGTGCCAGCAGCAGCTCGGGACAGCGCGGCAAAAAACTGTTTTTT.

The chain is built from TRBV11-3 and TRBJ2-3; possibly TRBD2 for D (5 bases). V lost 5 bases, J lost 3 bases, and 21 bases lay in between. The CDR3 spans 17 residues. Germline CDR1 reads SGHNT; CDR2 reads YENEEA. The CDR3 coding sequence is TGTGCCAGCAGCACCCAGGAGCGCCCAAGAGGGACAGATACGCAGTATTTT. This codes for CASSTQERPRGTDTQYF.

The CDR3 reads CASSFWTSGGVYNEQFF. The DNA of the CDR3 is TGTGCCAGCAGCTTTTGGACTAGCGGGGGGGTCTACAATGAGCAGTTCTTC. The chain couples TRBV11-3 to TRBJ2-1, with 15 bases lining up with TRBD2. Per germline, CDR1 SGHNT and CDR2 YENEEA. The CDR3 sequence is 17 residues long. The V gene end was trimmed by 3 bases and the J gene end by 3 bases; junction bases not matched to a gene: 3.

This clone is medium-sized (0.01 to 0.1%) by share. CDR3 sequence reads: CASSLRRGVSGTSTDTQYF. The CDR3 DNA is TGTGCCAGCAGCCTCCGGCGAGGGGTTAGCGGTACTAGCACAGATACGCAGTATTTT. The gene calls are TRBV11-3 and TRBJ2-3; weak D call: TRBD2 (6 bases). Germline CDR1 reads SGHNT; CDR2 reads YENEEA. CDR3 length: 19 residues. V was shortened by 5 bases and J by 0 bases, with 24 bases between the two germline ends. The entire variable domain, with the rest obtained from reference TRBV11-3 and TRBJ2-3, is as follows: EAGVVQSPRYKIIEKKQPVAFWCNPISGHNTLYWYLQNLGQGPELLIRYENEEAVDDSQLPKDRFSAERLKGVDSTLKIQPAELGDSAVYLCASSLRRGVSGTSTDTQYFGPGTRLTVL.

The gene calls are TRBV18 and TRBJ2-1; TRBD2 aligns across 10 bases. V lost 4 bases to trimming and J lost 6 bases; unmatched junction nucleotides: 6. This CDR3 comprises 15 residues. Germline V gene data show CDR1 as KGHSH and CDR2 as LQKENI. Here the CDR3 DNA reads TGTGCCAGCTCACGTCAACAGCGGGAGGGCAATGAGCAGTTCTTC. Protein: CASSRQQREGNEQFF.

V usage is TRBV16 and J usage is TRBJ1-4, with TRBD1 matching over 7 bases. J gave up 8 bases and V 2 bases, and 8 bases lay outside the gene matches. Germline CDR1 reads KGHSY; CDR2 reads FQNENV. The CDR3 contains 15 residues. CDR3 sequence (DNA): TGTGCCAGCAGCCAAAGACAGGGAGGGGACGAAAAACTGTTTTTT. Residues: CASSQRQGGDEKLFF.

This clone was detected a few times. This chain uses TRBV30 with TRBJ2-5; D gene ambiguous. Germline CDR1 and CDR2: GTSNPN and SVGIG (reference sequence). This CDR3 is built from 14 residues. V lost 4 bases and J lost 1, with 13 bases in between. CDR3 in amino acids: CAWTPPQSQETQYF. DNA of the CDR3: TGTGCCTGGACCCCCCCACAGAGCCAAGAGACCCAGTACTTC.